This T cell receptor beta chain was documented in a study of shared clonotypes between healthy human individuals (dated by TCRdb to the early 2020s). Background for the entire study: The cohort included three men and a couple of women between 18 and 49 years of age. For each donor, CD4 naive and CD4 memory were each run on three plates, CD8 naive on two plates, and CD8 memory on one plate. The study deeply sequenced blood TCR repertoires of about 5 healthy adults to estimate repertoire size and the extent of clonotype sharing between individuals. Libraries were prepared and TCR repertoires were sequenced by different laboratories using diverse techniques, in order to increase sequencing depth and limit assay-specific biases. Leukapheresis yielded between about 0.85 and 10 billion PBMCs per donor. Overall study results and their limits: Naive subsets generally had larger estimated clonotype richness than memory subsets did. Rarefaction of sorted-subset datasets indicated incomplete sequencing despite the large sequencing depth. Based on pairwise subsampling, the degree of clonotype sharing among donors was expected to be affected by sequencing depth. Because the study included a small number of donors, the genetic and exposure-history diversity represented was limited. Clonotypes shared by all four sorted-subset donors showed higher generation probabilities than non-shared clonotypes. Across a few donors, around 5% of naive CD4, roughly 3.5% of naive CD8, roughly 2.2% of memory CD4, and under 0.45% of memory CD8 clonotypes were shared. Sampling was limited to blood, and TCR repertoires in tissue likely differ from TCR repertoires in blood.

TCR CDR3 regions were amplified from genomic DNA by multiplex PCR using the deep immunoSEQ assay. Extracted genomic DNA from each cell subset was distributed evenly across all wells of several immunoSEQ 96-well plates, and each plate was treated as a replicate. For sorted subsets, each replicate PCR was loaded with 200 to 250 ng genomic DNA, equivalent to about 33,000 T cell genomes. Purified libraries were measured with a Qubit 3.0 fluorometer, size-checked on a Bioanalyzer 2100, and measured again with the KAPA Library Quantification kit. Each immunoSEQ 96-well plate was sequenced on its own single-read 150-cycle Illumina NextSeq 550 flow cell. Per the authors' processing: Because the immunoSEQ output included only junctional sequences and no quality scores, the filtering could not be the same as the filtering used for full-length reads. To assign V/J genes and CDR3, sequences were annotated using PyIR, a Python wrapper for IgBLAST v1.9, with IMGT germline references. Reads were removed for weak V/J assignments (E-value above 1e-6), missing CDR3, stop codons, out-of-frame junctions, or ambiguous translated residues. A V3J clonotype was defined by an identical inferred V gene, J gene, and CDR3 amino acid sequence. Percentage overlap between repertoires was computed as shared unique clonotypes divided by the size of the smaller repertoire. RTK rarefaction, the Chao1 estimator, and Recon v2.1 estimates of unobserved clonotypes were used to assess repertoire richness. Generation probabilities were computed with OLGA for all TCRbeta clonotypes obtained by the gDNA method from several donors. The table was pulled from immuneACCESS by TCRdb, which kept in-frame rearrangements only. Such tables lose some clones; where checked, under half of the loss comes from unresolved V genes, and the rest has no known cause. V, J and clone size reflect that table, while D and trimming were determined from the DNA. This sample is represented by 2 million to 2.5 million clones; about 90% of them were singletons. Around 0.38% of the sample comes from the top ten.

Healthy HIV-negative adults with no recently reported acute infections or vaccinations were included as donors. Every donor was a Caucasian adult residing in Nashville, Tennessee, USA. CD4+ T cells were enriched by magnetic negative selection; naive cells were then positively selected on CD45RA, and the negative fraction formed the memory subset. After blood collection by leukapheresis, PBMCs were isolated using Ficoll-Histopaque density gradient centrifugation and then cryopreserved in the vapor phase of liquid nitrogen. Analytical flow cytometry was used to check the purity and quantity of each magnetically sorted T cell population. Genomic DNA was isolated from every sorted fraction and measured by UV absorbance on a Nanodrop 2000c. A remark on this clone: Its binding antigen is unknown. Base qualities were left out, and no much larger clone turns up one base away.

Trimming costs V 7 bases and J 3 bases, and their ends lie 23 bases apart. Its CDR3 holds 17 amino acids, cysteine through phenylalanine. Solely the CDR3 DNA is kept, with 51 bases framed from the first base. Reading the germline V gene gives CDR1 SNHLY and CDR2 FYNNEI. Sequenced material: naive CD4+ T cells from PBMCs. This specimen's cell subset or site label, interpreted: CD45RA+ positively selected. The sequence derives from a man in his late teens or twenties in good health. Some clones in this sample may be carry-over from other donors' samples. The sequence joins TRBV2 to TRBJ2-3; the D gene cannot be named for sure. The DNA sequence follows: TGTGCCAGCAACCCCCGCTTTGGGCAGGCCGGAACAGATACGCAGTATTTT. This codes for CASNPRFGQAGTDTQYF.